These 22 T cell receptor beta chains came from one sample sequenced in a study of response to subunit inactivated influenza vaccine. TCRdb re-called the RT-PCR reads with MiXCR, one entry per CDR3 protein. The table lists under 950,000 distinct CDR3 sequences, 20% to 25% of them singletons. Sequenced here: PBMCs from blood, sampled less than 6 days after vaccination. The receptors derive from a man aged 45-60 years who received an inactivated influenza vaccine.

This clonotype has more than one count but fewer than ten. The J gene is TRBJ2-3, the V gene TRBV6-5; D perhaps matches TRBD2 (5 bases). The CDR3 spans 19 residues. Trimming pared 2 bases from V and 3 bases from J, leaving 24 bases between. Germline CDR1 is MNHEY and CDR2 is SVGAGI. The CDR3 protein is CASSYPYVLLGGPTDTQYF. The CDR3 DNA follows: TGTGCCAGCAGTTACCCGTACGTACTTCTTGGCGGGCCGACAGATACGCAGTATTTT.

This clonotype was counted a few times. This chain links TRBV20-1 with TRBJ2-7; D unclear. CDR3 length equals 13 residues. Trimming removed 8 bases from V and 4 bases from J, with 18 bases in between. Germline V lookup: CDR1 DFQATT, CDR2 SNEGSKA (reference sequence). The CDR3 region is CSLLSDLTYEQYF. The CDR3 nucleotides are TGCAGTCTACTCTCTGATCTGACGTACGAGCAGTACTTC.

The chain links TRBV19 to TRBJ1-5, with 7 bases that match TRBD1. The CDR3 extends over 15 amino acids. The germline V gene has CDR1 LNHDA and CDR2 SQIVND (reference sequence). J was trimmed by 1 base and V by 8 bases; bases with no gene match: 8. CDR3: CASLGDRLSNQPQHF. CDR3 DNA sequence: TGTGCCAGTCTTGGGGACAGACTGAGCAATCAGCCCCAGCATTTT.

This clonotype showed up many times. The CDR3 DNA is TGTGCCAGCAGCAACCGGGACAGGGCCTACGAGCAGTACTTC. This codes for CASSNRDRAYEQYF. The chain has TRBV7-6 and TRBJ2-7; 9 positions match TRBD1. After removal of 5 bases from V and 2 bases from J, the junction contained 4 bases not matched to a gene. The length of the CDR3 is 14 residues. Germline CDR1 reads SGHVS; CDR2 reads FNYEAQ.

About this clonotype itself: Given a much more abundant clone one base away, this may be a read error. The chain links TRBV4-3 to TRBJ1-6, with TRBD1 matching 9 bases. The CDR3 extends over 15 amino acids. Germline V gene lookup returns CDR1 LGHNA and CDR2 YSLEER. The CDR3 DNA follows: TGCGCCAGCAGCCAAGGGACAGGGGATGATTCACCCCTCCTCTTT. Protein product: CASSQGTGDDSPLLF.

This clonotype came up many times. The chain has TRBV12-3 or TRBV12-4 and TRBJ2-1; no clear D gene. V shed 3 bases and J shed 2 bases, with 20 bases lying between them. The CDR3 is 18 residues long. CDR3 DNA: TGTGCCAGCAGTTTCGTTTATGGGGTTAGGGTTGCCTACAATGAGCAGTTCTTC. It specifies CASSFVYGVRVAYNEQFF.

V is TRBV3-1 and J is TRBJ2-7, with 11 positions matching TRBD2. Unmatched junction bases numbered 7, after V lost 3 bases and J lost 3 bases. CDR3 length: 16 amino acids. Germline CDR1 LGHDT, CDR2 YNNKEL (reference sequence). This CDR3 reads CASSHSLAGGFYEQYF. The CDR3 nucleotides read TGTGCCAGCAGCCATTCCCTAGCGGGGGGATTCTACGAGCAGTACTTC.

The V and J genes are TRBV5-6 and TRBJ1-1; the match to TRBD1 covers 8 bases. Germline V lookup: CDR1 SGHDT, CDR2 YYEEEE. The CDR3 length is 18 residues. Unmatched junction bases numbered 14, after V lost 1 base and J lost 3 bases. The CDR3 here is CASSLTGQGARMDTEAFF. In nucleotides, the CDR3 is TGTGCCAGCAGCTTGACGGGCCAGGGGGCGAGAATGGACACTGAAGCTTTCTTT.

J is TRBJ2-2 and V is TRBV28; 8 bases line up with TRBD2. This CDR3 comprises 16 residues. Germline V gene data show CDR1 as MDHEN and CDR2 as SYDVKM. The trim removed 7 bases at V and 1 base at J, leaving 8 bases unmatched. The CDR3 DNA is TGTGCCAGCAAACGTAGCGGGAACCTGAACACCGGGGAGCTGTTTTTT. Translation gives CASKRSGNLNTGELFF.

This clonotype has just a few counts. The chain employs TRBV11-2 and TRBJ2-4; no definite D call. V shed 1 base and J shed 1 base, with 11 bases lying between them. CDR1 and CDR2 (germline): SGHAT, FQNNGV. This CDR3 comprises 16 residues. The CDR3 is CASSLGASRAKNIQYF. CDR3 DNA sequence: TGTGCCAGCAGCTTAGGGGCTAGTCGGGCCAAAAACATTCAGTACTTC.

The chain carries TRBV6-1 and TRBJ2-3, with 11 bases fitting TRBD1. J lost 3 bases, V lost 6 bases, and 5 bases had no gene match. This CDR3 contains 15 residues. The germline gives CDR1 MNHNS, CDR2 SASEGT. CDR3 amino acids: CASRVRDRGTDTQYF. In DNA, the CDR3 is TGTGCCAGCAGAGTCCGGGACAGGGGGACAGATACGCAGTATTTT.

This clonotype was detected a few times. The J gene is TRBJ1-2, the V gene TRBV6-2 or TRBV6-3, with D unclear. Per germline, CDR1 MNHEY and CDR2 SVGEGT. The CDR3 has 13 residues. Trimming took 2 bases from V and 2 from J, leaving 6 bases between them. The DNA of the CDR3 is TGTGCCAGCAGTTACGTCCTGAACTATGGCTACACCTTC. Protein product: CASSYVLNYGYTF.

The rearrangement uses TRBV28 and TRBJ1-1, with a tentative D call TRBD1 (6 bases). The CDR3 runs 16 residues. The ends were cut back, 1 base at V and 4 bases at J, with 16 bases in the middle. Germline lookup yields CDR1 MDHEN and CDR2 SYDVKM. Here the CDR3 DNA reads TGTGCCAGCAGTTTATTTTTTGTGGGGGCGCCCACTGAAGCTTTCTTT. Protein product: CASSLFFVGAPTEAFF.

The V gene is TRBV12-3 or TRBV12-4, the J gene TRBJ2-7; 10 bases are shared with TRBD1. V lost 2 bases and J lost 3; bases outside the gene matches: 10. The CDR3 sequence is 17 residues long. Here the CDR3 DNA reads TGTGCCAGCAGTTTATCCCGGGTCGGGACAGGGGACTACGAGCAGTACTTC. Translating gives CASSLSRVGTGDYEQYF.

This chain uses TRBV7-6 with TRBJ2-7; the D call may be TRBD1 or TRBD2 (5 bases each). Germline V CDR1 and CDR2: SGHVS, FNYEAQ. This CDR3 region has 13 residues. V gave up 2 bases and J gave up 7 bases, with 12 bases separating them. The CDR3 DNA sequence: TGTGCCAGCAGCTTAAGGGACGAGTGGGAGCAGTACTTC. The encoded protein is CASSLRDEWEQYF.

A note on this clonotype: One base away lies a much larger clone, so this may be a sequencing read error. The rearrangement links TRBV7-9 to TRBJ2-1, with 12 nucleotides matching TRBD2. The CDR3 runs to 16 residues. V was clipped by 1 base and J by 3 bases; unmatched bases: 1. Germline CDR1 and CDR2: SEHNR and FQNEAQ (reference sequence). CDR3 bases: TGTGCCAGCAGCTTAGGACTAGCGGGAGACTACAATGAGCAGTTCTTC. Protein sequence: CASSLGLAGDYNEQFF.

About this clonotype: A much larger clone sits a single nucleotide away, making a read error possible. The chain employs TRBV12-3 or TRBV12-4 and TRBJ2-3; D possibly corresponds to TRBD1 (6 bases). V lost 4 bases to trimming and J lost 0 bases, with 14 bases between them. The CDR3 totals 16 residues. The CDR3, as DNA: TGTGCCAGCAGTTCACGAGGGGGTTTTAGCACAGATACGCAGTATTTT. This encodes CASSSRGGFSTDTQYF.

The chain is built from TRBV20-1 and TRBJ1-2; TRBD1 aligns across 8 bases. Germline CDR1 is DFQATT and CDR2 is SNEGSKA (reference sequence). The CDR3 contains 14 residues. V gave up 4 bases and J gave up 8 bases; unmatched junction bases: 12. CDR3 coding DNA: TGCAGTGCTATCGCCTTTCAGGGGGCCGGCGGCTACACCTTC. It codes for CSAIAFQGAGGYTF.

V and J are TRBV5-6 and TRBJ1-2; tentatively, D is TRBD1 (6 bases). The V end was cut by 1 base, the J end by 1 base, with 14 bases between. The CDR3 covers 16 residues. Germline CDR1 SGHDT, CDR2 YYEEEE. Here the CDR3 DNA reads TGTGCCAGCAGCTTGATGGCGACAGGCCATAACTATGGCTACACCTTC. Amino acid sequence: CASSLMATGHNYGYTF.

The CDR3 loop is CASSVAPQNHEQYF. In DNA form, the CDR3 reads TGTGCCAGCAGCGTAGCTCCACAGAACCACGAGCAGTACTTC. The chain carries TRBV9 and TRBJ2-7, with D unclear. The length of the CDR3 is 14 residues. The V end was cut by 0 bases, the J end by 5 bases, with 12 bases between. Germline values: CDR1 SGDLS, CDR2 YYNGEE.

This clonotype was seen a handful of times. The J gene is TRBJ2-1, the V gene TRBV5-1; 7 bases line up with TRBD1. Germline CDR1 SGHRS, CDR2 YFSETQ. V shed 4 bases, J shed 4 bases, and the junction held 5 bases outside the gene matches. The CDR3 totals 14 residues. The CDR3 region is CASSGDSGYNEQFF. The CDR3 DNA is TGCGCCAGCAGCGGGGACAGCGGATACAATGAGCAGTTCTTC.

This clonotype was seen a few times. V and J are TRBV10-3 and TRBJ1-4; 10 bases are shared with TRBD1. The CDR3 extends over 16 amino acids. J lost 8 bases, V lost 0 bases, and 6 bases had no gene match. Germline CDR1 is ENHRY and CDR2 is SYGVKD. In nucleotides, the CDR3 is TGTGCCATCAGTGAGTCGAGGGACAGGGGTCGCGAAAAACTGTTTTTT. Translating gives CAISESRDRGREKLFF.